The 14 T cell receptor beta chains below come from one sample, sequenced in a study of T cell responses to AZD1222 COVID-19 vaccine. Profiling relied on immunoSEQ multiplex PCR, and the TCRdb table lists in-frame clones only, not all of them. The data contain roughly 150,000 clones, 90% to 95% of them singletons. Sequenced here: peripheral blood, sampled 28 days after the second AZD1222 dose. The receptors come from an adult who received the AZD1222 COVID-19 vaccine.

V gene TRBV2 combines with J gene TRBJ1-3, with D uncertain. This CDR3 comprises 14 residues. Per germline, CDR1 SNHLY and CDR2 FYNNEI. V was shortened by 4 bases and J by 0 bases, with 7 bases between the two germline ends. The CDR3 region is CASSGHSSGNTIYF. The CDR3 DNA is TGTGCCAGCAGTGGACACAGCTCTGGAAACACCATATATTTT.

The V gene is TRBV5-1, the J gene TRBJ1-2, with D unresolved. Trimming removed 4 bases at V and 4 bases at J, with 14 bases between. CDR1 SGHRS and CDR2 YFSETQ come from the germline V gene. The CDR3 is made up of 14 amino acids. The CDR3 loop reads CASSREELGYGYTF. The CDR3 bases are TGCGCCAGCAGCAGGGAGGAGTTAGGCTATGGCTACACCTTC. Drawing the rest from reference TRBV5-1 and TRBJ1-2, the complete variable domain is KAGVTQTPRYLIKTRGQQVTLSCSPISGHRSVSWYQQTPGQGLQFLFEYFSETQRNKGNFPGRFSGRQFSNSRSEMNVSTLELGDSALYLCASSREELGYGYTFGSGTRLTVV.

The CDR3 DNA is TGTGCCAGTAGAGCCGGACTCCTGAACACTGAAGCTTTCTTT. As protein: CASRAGLLNTEAFF. V usage is TRBV19 and J usage is TRBJ1-1; D call uncertain. CDR1 is LNHDA, CDR2 SQIVND, per germline (reference sequence). CDR3 length equals 14 residues. V lost 6 bases and J 0 bases, leaving 11 bases between the germline ends.

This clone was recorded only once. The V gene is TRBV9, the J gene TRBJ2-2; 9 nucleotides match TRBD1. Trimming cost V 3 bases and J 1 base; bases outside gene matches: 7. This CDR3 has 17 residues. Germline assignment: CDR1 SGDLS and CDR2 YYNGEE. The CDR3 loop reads CASSAAPGQGNTGELFF. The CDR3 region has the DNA TGTGCCAGCAGCGCCGCACCGGGACAGGGGAACACCGGGGAGCTGTTTTTT.

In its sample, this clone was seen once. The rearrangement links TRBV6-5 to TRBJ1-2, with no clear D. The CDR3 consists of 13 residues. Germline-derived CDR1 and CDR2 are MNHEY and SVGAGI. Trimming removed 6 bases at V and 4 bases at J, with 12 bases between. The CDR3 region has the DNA TGTGCCAGCAGCGGCGCCCTATTCTATGGCTACACCTTC. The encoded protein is CASSGALFYGYTF.

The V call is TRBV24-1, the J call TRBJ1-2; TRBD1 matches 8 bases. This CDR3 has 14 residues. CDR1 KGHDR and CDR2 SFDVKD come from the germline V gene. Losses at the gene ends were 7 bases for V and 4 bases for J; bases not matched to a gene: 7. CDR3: CATSGNDRGYGYTF. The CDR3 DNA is TGTGCCACCAGCGGGAACGACAGGGGCTATGGCTACACCTTC.

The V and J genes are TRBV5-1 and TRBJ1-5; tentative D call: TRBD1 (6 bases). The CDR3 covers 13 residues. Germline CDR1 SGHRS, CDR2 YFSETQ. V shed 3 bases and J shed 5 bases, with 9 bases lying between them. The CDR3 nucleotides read TGCGCCAGCAGCTCCAAGGGGGATCAGCCCCAGCATTTT. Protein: CASSSKGDQPQHF.

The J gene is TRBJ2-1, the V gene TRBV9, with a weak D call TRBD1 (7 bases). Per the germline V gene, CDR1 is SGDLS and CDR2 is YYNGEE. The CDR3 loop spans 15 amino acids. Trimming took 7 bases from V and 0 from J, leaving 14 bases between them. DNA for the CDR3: TGTGCCAGCGGGCAGGGGGGATACTCCTACAATGAGCAGTTCTTC. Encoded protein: CASGQGGYSYNEQFF.

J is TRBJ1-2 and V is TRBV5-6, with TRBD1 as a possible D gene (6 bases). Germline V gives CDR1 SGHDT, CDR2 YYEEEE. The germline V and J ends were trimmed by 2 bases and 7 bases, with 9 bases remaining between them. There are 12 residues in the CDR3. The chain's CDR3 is CASSFGGLGYTF. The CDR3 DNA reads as TGTGCCAGCAGCTTCGGGGGGCTTGGCTACACCTTC. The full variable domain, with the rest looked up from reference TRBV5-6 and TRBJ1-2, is DAGVTQSPTHLIKTRGQQVTLRCSPKSGHDTVSWYQQALGQGPQFIFQYYEEEERQRGNFPDRFSGHQFPNYSSELNVNALLLGDSALYLCASSFGGLGYTFGSGTRLTVV.

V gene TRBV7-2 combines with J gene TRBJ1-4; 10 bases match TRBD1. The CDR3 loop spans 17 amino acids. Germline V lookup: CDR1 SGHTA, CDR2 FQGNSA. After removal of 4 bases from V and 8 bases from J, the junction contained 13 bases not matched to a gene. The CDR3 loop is CASSSRQGASSGEKLFF. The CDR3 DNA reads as TGTGCCAGCAGCTCCAGACAGGGGGCATCCTCGGGGGAAAAACTGTTTTTT.

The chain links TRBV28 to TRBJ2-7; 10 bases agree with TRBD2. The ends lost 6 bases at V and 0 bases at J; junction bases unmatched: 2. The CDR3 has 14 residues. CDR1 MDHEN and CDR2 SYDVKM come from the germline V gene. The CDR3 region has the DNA TGTGCCAGCAGACTAGCGGGGAGCTCCTACGAGCAGTACTTC. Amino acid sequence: CASRLAGSSYEQYF.

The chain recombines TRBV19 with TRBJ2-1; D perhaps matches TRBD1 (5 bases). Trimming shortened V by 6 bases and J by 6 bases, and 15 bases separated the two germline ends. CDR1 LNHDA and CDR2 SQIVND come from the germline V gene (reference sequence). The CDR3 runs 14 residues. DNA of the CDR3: TGTGCCAGTAGGTACAGGTCCTCTGGCAATGAGCAGTTCTTC. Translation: CASRYRSSGNEQFF. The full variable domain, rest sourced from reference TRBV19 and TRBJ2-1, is DGGITQSPKYLFRKEGQNVTLSCEQNLNHDAMYWYRQDPGQGLRLIYYSQIVNDFQKGDIAEGYSVSREKKESFPLTVTSAQKNPTAFYLCASRYRSSGNEQFFGPGTRLTVL.

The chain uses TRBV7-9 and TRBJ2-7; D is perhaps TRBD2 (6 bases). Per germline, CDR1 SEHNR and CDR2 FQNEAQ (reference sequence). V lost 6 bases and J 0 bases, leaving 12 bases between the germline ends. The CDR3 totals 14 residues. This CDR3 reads CASSRGGTSYEQYF. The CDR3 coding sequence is TGTGCCAGCAGTCGAGGCGGGACCTCCTACGAGCAGTACTTC.

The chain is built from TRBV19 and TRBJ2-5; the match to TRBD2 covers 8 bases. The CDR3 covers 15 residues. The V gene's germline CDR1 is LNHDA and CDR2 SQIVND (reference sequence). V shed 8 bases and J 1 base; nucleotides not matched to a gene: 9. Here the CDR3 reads CASGVGAGGQETQYF. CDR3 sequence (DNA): TGTGCCAGTGGCGTTGGGGCGGGAGGCCAAGAGACCCAGTACTTC.